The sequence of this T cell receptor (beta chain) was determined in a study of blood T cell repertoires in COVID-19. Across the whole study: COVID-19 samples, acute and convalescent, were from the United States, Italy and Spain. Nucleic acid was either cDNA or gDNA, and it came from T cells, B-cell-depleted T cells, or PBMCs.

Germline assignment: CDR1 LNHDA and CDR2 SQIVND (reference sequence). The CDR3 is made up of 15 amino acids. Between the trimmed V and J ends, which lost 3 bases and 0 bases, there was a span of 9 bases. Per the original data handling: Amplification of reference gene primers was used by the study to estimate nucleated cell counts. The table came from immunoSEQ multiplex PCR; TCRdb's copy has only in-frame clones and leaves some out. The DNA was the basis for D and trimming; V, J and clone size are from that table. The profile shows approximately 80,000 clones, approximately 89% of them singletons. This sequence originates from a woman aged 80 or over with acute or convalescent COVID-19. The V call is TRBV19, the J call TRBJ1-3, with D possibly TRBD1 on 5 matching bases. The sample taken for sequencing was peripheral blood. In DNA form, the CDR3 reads TGTGCCAGTAGTATCGACAGACACTCTGGAAACACCATATATTTT. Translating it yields CASSIDRHSGNTIYF.